This TCR beta chain came from a study of identical twins' blood T cells. Sample barcodes were added at both library ends during cDNA synthesis. Authors' data handling: Each library had about 2 to 4 million CDR3 reads and about 100,000 to nearly 500,000 clonotypes. TCRdb used MiXCR to reprocess the 5' RACE reads, holding one entry per CDR3 protein. TCRdb's processing, not the authors' own work, is the source of the V and J calls. The sample comprises 350,000 to 400,000 distinct CDR3 sequences, roughly 28% of which are singletons, and more than 5.5% rests with the top ten. As regards this clonotype: At one end, the junction sequence differs from germline, possibly due to a read error.

The germline gives CDR1 SSHAT, CDR2 FNYEAQ (reference sequence). The CDR3 extends over 15 amino acids. This rearrangement joins TRBV7-7 to TRBJ1-1; no definite D call. The sequence came from a woman aged 18 to 55 in good health. The sample taken for sequencing was PBMCs. In DNA, the CDR3 is TGTGCTAGCAGCGCCGACCAGATACGGGACACTGAAGCTTTCTTT. Protein: CASSADQIRDTEAFF.